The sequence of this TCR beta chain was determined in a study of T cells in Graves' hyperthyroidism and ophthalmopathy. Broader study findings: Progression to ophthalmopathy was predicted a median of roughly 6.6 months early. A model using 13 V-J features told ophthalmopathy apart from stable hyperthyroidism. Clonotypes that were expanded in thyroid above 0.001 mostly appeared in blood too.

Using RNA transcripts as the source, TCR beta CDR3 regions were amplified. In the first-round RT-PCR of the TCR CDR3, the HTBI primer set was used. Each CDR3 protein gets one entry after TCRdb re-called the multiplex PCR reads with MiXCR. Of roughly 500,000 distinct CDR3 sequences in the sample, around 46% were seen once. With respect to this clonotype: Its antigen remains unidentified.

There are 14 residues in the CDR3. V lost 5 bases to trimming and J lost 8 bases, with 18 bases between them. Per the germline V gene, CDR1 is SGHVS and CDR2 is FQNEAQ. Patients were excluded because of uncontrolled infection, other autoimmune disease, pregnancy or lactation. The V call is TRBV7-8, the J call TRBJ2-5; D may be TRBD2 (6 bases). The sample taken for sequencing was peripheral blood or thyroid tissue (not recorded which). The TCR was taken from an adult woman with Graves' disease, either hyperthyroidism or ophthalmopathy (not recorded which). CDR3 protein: CASSRTSGEATQYF. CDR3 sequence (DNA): TGTGCCAGCAGCAGAACCTCGGGAGAGGCTACCCAGTACTTC.